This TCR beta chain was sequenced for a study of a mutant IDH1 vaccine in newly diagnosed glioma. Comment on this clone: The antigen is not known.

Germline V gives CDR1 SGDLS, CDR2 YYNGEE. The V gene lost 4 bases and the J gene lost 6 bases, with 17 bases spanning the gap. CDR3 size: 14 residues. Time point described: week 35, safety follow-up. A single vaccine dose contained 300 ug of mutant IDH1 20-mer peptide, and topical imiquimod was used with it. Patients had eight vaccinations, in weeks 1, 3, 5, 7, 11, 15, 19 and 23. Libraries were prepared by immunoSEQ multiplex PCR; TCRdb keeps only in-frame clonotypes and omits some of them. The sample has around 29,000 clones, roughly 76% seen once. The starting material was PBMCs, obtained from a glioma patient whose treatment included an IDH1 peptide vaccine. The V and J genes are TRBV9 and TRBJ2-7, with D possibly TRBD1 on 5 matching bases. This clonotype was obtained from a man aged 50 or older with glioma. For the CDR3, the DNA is TGTGCCAGCAGCCCCCCGGCAAGAAGGGGCGAGCAGTACTTC. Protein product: CASSPPARRGEQYF. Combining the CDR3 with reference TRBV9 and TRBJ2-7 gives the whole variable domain DSGVTQTPKHLITATGQRVTLRCSPRSGDLSVYWYQQSLDQGLQFLIQYYNGEERAKGNILERFSAQQFPDLHSELNLSSLELGDSALYFCASSPPARRGEQYFGPGTRLTVT.